This TCR beta chain was recovered during a study of tumor-infiltrating lymphocytes in primary liver carcinoma (dated by TCRdb to about 2017). At the level of the whole study: Of the five patients (three men and two women, aged 30 to 69 years), four had hepatocellular carcinoma and one had combined HCC and intrahepatic cholangiocarcinoma. The roughly 25 tumor region samples were profiled with Agilent mRNA microarrays so that TCRbeta repertoire diversity could be related to the local molecular phenotype. A total of some 35 specimens from 5 patients went through TCRbeta repertoire sequencing, namely 25 tumor regions, 5 adjacent noncancerous liver tissues and 5 peripheral blood samples. TCRbeta repertoire sequencing, expression microarrays and whole-exome sequencing were combined in the study across five regions of each liver tumor, with adjacent normal tissue and blood also included. The tumors of the five patients were staged as T1-T3 N0M0, with maximum diameters ranging from roughly 4 to 10 cm. Reproducibility between technical replicate repertoires was high, with correlation coefficients above 0.95 and mean shared-clone rates about 0.9. Roughly 3.65 to 7.13 million productive TCRbeta reads were obtained per sample, and no significant difference in read depth was found between tissue types.

Without any cell sorting, total RNA and DNA were co-extracted from roughly 20-30 mg of bulk tissue using the AllPrep DNA/RNA mini kit. Between late 2015 and March 2016, a handful of patients in China with histopathologically diagnosed primary liver carcinoma had their tumors surgically resected. Chronic HBV infection was present in the patients, and the patients were treatment-naive at sampling. Each tumor was sampled at five spatially separated regions: the superior, inferior, left-lateral and right-lateral poles and the tumor centre. More than 85% viable tumor cells were found by histology in every tumor sample. Fresh tumor and adjacent tissue pieces were bisected; one half was stored in RNAlater at -80°C, the other sent for histology. From the germline V gene, CDR1 is SGHDT and CDR2 is YYEEEE. Measured from the cysteine to the phenylalanine, the CDR3 is 14 residues long. Only the CDR3 part of the read is kept: 42 bases, read in frame from the first base.

Starting from roughly 500 ng total RNA, TCRbeta-specific cDNA was produced by reverse transcription with a constant-region primer and ProtoScript II reverse transcriptase. Three nested multiplex PCR rounds, following a slightly modified ARM-PCR procedure, were used to build the TCRbeta libraries. Multiplex TRBV1-TRBV30 forward primers and a Cbeta reverse primer were used in the first two PCR rounds, each of which was run for approximately 9 cycles. Sample barcodes and Illumina adapters were attached in a final 25-cycle PCR using Deep VentR polymerase. Before sequencing, amplicons of 200-500 bp were purified from gel using a QIAquick gel extraction kit. An Illumina HiSeq 2500 was used to sequence the TCRbeta amplicons with 250-bp paired-end reads. The original pipeline was this. Reads were quality-trimmed with Trimmomatic v0.33, and paired reads were merged with FLASH v1.2.11 to recover full CDR3 sequences. V, D and J germline segments were assigned to the rearranged TCRbeta sequences using MiGEC v1.2.1b. Clonotype statistics and Shannon-Wiener diversity indices were calculated with VDJtools v1.0.0. To reduce sampling bias, subsequent analyses other than the diversity analysis used only the 250 most abundant clonotypes in each sample. Clones were called with MiXCR by TCRdb after fastp trimmed the public reads at Q25, and only in-frame beta chains were retained. Entries that share a CDR3 protein sequence are merged under the most common genes and DNA. The V and J calls follow TCRdb's processing rather than the paper's. Counted in this sample were 110,000 or so distinct CDR3 sequences; roughly four fifths of them appeared once. Clones ranked in the top ten supply under 25% of the sample.

Worth noting for this clonotype: Its antigen is not yet known. At one end, the junction sequence differs from germline, possibly due to a read error.

The investigation overall reported the following: Consistent with antigen-driven expansion, pairs of tumor regions showed higher repertoire overlap (mean roughly 35%) than either tumor-adjacent pairs (around 17%) or tumor-blood pairs (about 14%). Only the TCR beta chain was sequenced, so true repertoire diversity is likely underestimated because unpaired alpha chains were not captured. Compared with blood, tumors had a significantly larger share of the repertoire taken up by the top 250 clones (p = 0.039). Only four or five patients were included in the study, and the authors note that the findings should be validated in a larger study. Only about 7-25% of top clones were found in all five regions of a tumor, suggesting spatial heterogeneity of tumor-infiltrating T cells. Comparison of CD4+ and CD8+ T cell repertoires was precluded by the use of bulk unsorted samples.

Material: liver tumor tissue from sampling region 3. The meaning of the sample's cell subset or site label: tumor region T3, left-lateral pole. The sequence is built from TRBV5-6 and TRBJ2-5; a tentative D call is TRBD1 (5 bases match). The TCR was taken from a man aged 40-49 years with primary liver carcinoma and hepatitis B virus infection. Read as DNA, the sequence is TGTGCTAGCAGCTCAGGGCGACATGGTCTGCCCCAGTACTTC. Its translation reads: CASSSGRHGLPQYF.